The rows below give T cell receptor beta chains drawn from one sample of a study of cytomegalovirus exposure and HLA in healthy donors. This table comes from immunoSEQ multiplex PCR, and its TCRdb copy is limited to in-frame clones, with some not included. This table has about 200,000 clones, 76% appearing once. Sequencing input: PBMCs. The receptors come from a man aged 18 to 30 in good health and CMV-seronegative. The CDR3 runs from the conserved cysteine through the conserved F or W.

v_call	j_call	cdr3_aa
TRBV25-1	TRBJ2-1	CASSESGGVGFNEQFF
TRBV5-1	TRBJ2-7	CASSLLGTGVSYEQYF
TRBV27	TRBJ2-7	CASKGLAASYEQYF
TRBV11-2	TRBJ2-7	CASSLDFASGPYEQYF
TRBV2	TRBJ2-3	CASIKIQGVTDTQYF
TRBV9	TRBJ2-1	CASSVRGLHHNEQFF
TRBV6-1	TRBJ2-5	CASLGASGAQETQYF
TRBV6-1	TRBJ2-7	CASAWGQGPYEQYF
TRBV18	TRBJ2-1	CASSDRVDEQFF
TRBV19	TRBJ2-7	CASSMSGAAYEQYF
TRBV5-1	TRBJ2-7	CASSFDRGSGYEQYF
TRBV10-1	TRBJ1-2	CASSESSTGVGYTF
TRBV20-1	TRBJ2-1	CSAGGEQFF
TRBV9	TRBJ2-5	CASSPGTSGQETQYF
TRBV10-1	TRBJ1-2	CASRVSRDLYGYTF
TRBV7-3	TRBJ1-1	CASSPGMNTEAFF
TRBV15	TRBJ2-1	CATEAGLADNEQFF
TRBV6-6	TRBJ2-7	CASSYVSGPYEQYF
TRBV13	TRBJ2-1	CASSSTSGRSGEQFF
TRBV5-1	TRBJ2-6	CASSSRGSGANVLTF
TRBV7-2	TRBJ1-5	CASSPSQQGIQPQHF
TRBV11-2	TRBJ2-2	CASSLFTVAGELFF
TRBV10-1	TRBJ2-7	CASSGHNYEQYF
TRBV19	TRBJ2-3	CASSPHRLEADTQYF
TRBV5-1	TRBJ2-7	CASTLLGHNYYEQYF